A selection of T cell receptor beta chains follows, all from one sample in a study of prognosis after radiotherapy for stage I lung cancer. From the multiplex PCR reads, TCRdb called clonotypes with MiXCR, one entry per CDR3 protein. The sample consists of about 34,000 distinct CDR3 sequences, under 40% of them appearing once. Here the sequenced sample was PBMCs, taken before or after stereotactic body radiation therapy (not recorded which). Receptors were obtained from a donor aged 50 or older with non-small cell lung cancer. Both conserved end residues are part of each CDR3. D genes are given only for firm matches. For some rows the clone size is stated as once, few or many, or as a class when expanded; others skip it.

V gene	D gene	J gene	clone size	CDR3 protein	CDR3 DNA
TRBV5-1	NA	TRBJ1-3	many	CASSREPGPGNTIYF	TGCGCCAGCAGCCGCGAGCCCGGACCTGGAAACACCATATATTTT
TRBV30	NA	TRBJ1-6	many	CAWSTEGLTLLHF	TGTGCCTGGAGTACCGAGGGGTTGACACTCCTCCACTTT
TRBV9	TRBD2	TRBJ2-7	many	CASSVTSGSYEQYF	TGTGCCAGCAGCGTGACTAGCGGGAGCTACGAGCAGTACTTC
TRBV4-2	TRBD2	TRBJ2-7	many	CASSQDALAGSGEQYF	TGTGCCAGCAGCCAAGATGCGCTAGCGGGAAGCGGCGAGCAGTACTTC
TRBV6-1	TRBD2	TRBJ2-1	many	CASNAGEGRREQFF	TGTGCCAGCAATGCGGGAGAGGGGAGAAGGGAGCAGTTCTTC
TRBV6-1	TRBD2	TRBJ2-1	many	CASSAGTSFPQEQFF	TGTGCCAGCAGCGCCGGGACTAGTTTCCCCCAGGAGCAGTTCTTC
TRBV10-3	NA	TRBJ2-5	NA	CAISAAIAGRETQYF	TGTGCCATCAGTGCGGCCATAGCCGGGAGAGAGACCCAGTACTTC
TRBV7-9	NA	TRBJ2-2	NA	CASSLGIPREMFF	TGTGCCAGCAGCTTAGGAATCCCCCGGGAGATGTTTTTT
TRBV29-1	NA	TRBJ1-1	NA	CSVWEEMNTEAFF	TGCAGCGTCTGGGAGGAGATGAACACTGAAGCTTTCTTT
TRBV6-2/TRBV6-3	NA	TRBJ2-6	NA	CASSYLRRSGANVLTF	TGTGCCAGCAGTTATCTACGAAGGTCTGGGGCCAACGTCCTGACTTTC
TRBV28	NA	TRBJ2-7	many	CASRRQGPYEQYF	TGTGCCAGCAGGCGGCAGGGTCCCTACGAGCAGTACTTC
TRBV5-1	NA	TRBJ2-1	many	CASSLASLNRGTNEQFF	TGCGCCAGCAGCTTGGCCTCGCTTAACAGAGGGACCAATGAGCAGTTCTTC
TRBV6-1	NA	TRBJ1-6	medium-sized	CASSEALGESPLHF	TGTGCCAGCAGTGAAGCATTGGGGGAATCACCCCTCCACTTT
TRBV27	NA	TRBJ2-7	medium-sized	CASSLSLPGVGYEQYF	TGTGCCAGCAGTTTATCTTTGCCGGGGGTCGGCTACGAGCAGTACTTC
TRBV30	NA	TRBJ2-3	NA	CARTAGYSTDTQYF	TGTGCCCGTACGGCGGGGTATAGCACAGATACGCAGTATTTT
TRBV28	NA	TRBJ1-1	many	CASSPQGMNTEAFF	TGTGCCAGCAGTCCACAGGGTATGAACACTGAAGCTTTCTTT
TRBV6-1	TRBD1	TRBJ1-2	many	CASSPYRGSNYGYTF	TGTGCCAGCAGCCCATACAGGGGGTCTAACTATGGCTACACCTTC
TRBV27	NA	TRBJ2-2	medium-sized	CASSLGRENTGELFF	TGTGCCAGCAGTTTAGGACGGGAGAACACCGGGGAGCTGTTTTTT
TRBV19	TRBD1	TRBJ2-2	few	CASRIGDRNTGELFF	TGTGCCAGTAGAATCGGGGACAGGAACACCGGGGAGCTGTTTTTT
TRBV5-4	TRBD1	TRBJ2-7	NA	CASSSGTGNYEQYF	TGTGCCAGCAGCAGTGGGACAGGGAACTACGAGCAGTACTTC
TRBV2	NA	TRBJ2-7	NA	CASSESSTRGYF	TGTGCCAGCAGTGAATCCAGTACTCGGGGGTACTTC
TRBV7-3	NA	TRBJ2-7	once	CASSLLCRSSDELYF	TGTGCCAGCAGTTTACTCTGCAGGTCTAGCGACGAGCTGTACTTC
TRBV7-2	NA	TRBJ1-1	NA	CASSPSWGDTEAFF	TGTGCCAGCAGCCCCAGTTGGGGGGACACTGAAGCTTTCTTT
TRBV11-2	TRBD1	TRBJ1-1	many	CASSLTGTVNTEAFF	TGTGCCAGCAGCTTAACCGGGACAGTGAACACTGAAGCTTTCTTT
TRBV28	NA	TRBJ2-7	once	CASSLPGGSSYEQYF	TGTGCCAGCAGTTTACCAGGGGGGAGCTCCTACGAGCAGTACTTC
TRBV6-2/TRBV6-3	NA	TRBJ2-7	NA	CASSHGVPYEQYF	TGTGCCAGCAGCCATGGAGTTCCCTACGAGCAGTACTTC
TRBV2	NA	TRBJ1-2	many	CASSSFQGGYTF	TGTGCCAGCAGCTCATTCCAGGGGGGCTACACCTTC
TRBV28	NA	TRBJ2-5	many	CASSTRGESETQYF	TGTGCCAGCAGTACCAGGGGCGAATCGGAGACCCAGTACTTC
TRBV7-9	NA	TRBJ2-2	many	CASNTAANTGELFF	TGTGCCAGCAACACCGCGGCGAACACCGGGGAGCTGTTTTTT
TRBV10-2	NA	TRBJ1-2	few	CAAGVNYGYTF	TGCGCCGCTGGGGTTAACTATGGCTACACCTTC
TRBV6-1	NA	TRBJ1-2	medium-sized	CASSEAGNQNYGYTF	TGTGCCAGCAGTGAAGCCGGGAACCAGAACTATGGCTACACCTTC
TRBV6-1	NA	TRBJ1-5	many	CASQSGELNQPQHF	TGTGCCAGTCAATCGGGGGAGCTCAATCAGCCCCAGCATTTT
TRBV6-1	TRBD1	TRBJ1-1	NA	CASIPTGGWTEAFF	TGTGCCAGCATTCCGACAGGGGGGTGGACTGAAGCTTTCTTT
TRBV6-5	NA	TRBJ1-1	many	CASSYVQGIGAEAFF	TGTGCCAGCAGTTACGTACAGGGAATAGGGGCTGAAGCTTTCTTT
TRBV6-1	NA	TRBJ1-1	many	CASSESQPVLRAFF	TGTGCCAGCAGTGAATCACAGCCCGTTTTGCGAGCTTTCTTT